This entry lists 8 T cell receptor beta chains sequenced from one sample in a study of CXCR3-negative and CXCR3-positive naive CD8 T cells. Carrying UMI labels, the TRB cDNA libraries were prepared through 5' RACE. TCRdb derives one entry per CDR3 protein from the 5' RACE reads, leaving out DNA. The sample totals about 40,000 distinct CDR3 sequences. The specimen sequenced was memory CD8+ T cells from blood. The receptors come from a human donor in good health. Some clones in this sample may be carry-over from other donors' samples.

The chain links TRBV6-5 to TRBJ2-3; TCRdb proposes TRBD2, but this gene call is untestable without DNA. The CDR3 sequence is 16 residues long. Germline V gene lookup returns CDR1 MNHEY and CDR2 SVGAGI. Here the CDR3 reads CASKQTRGGIPDTQYF.

The chain links TRBV12-3 or TRBV12-4 to TRBJ1-2; TCRdb designates TRBD1, a call that cannot be tested without DNA. The CDR3 extends over 14 amino acids. CDR3 amino acids: CASSFGTGNYGYTF.

The chain joins TRBV7-2 to TRBJ1-5; TCRdb returns TRBD1, unconfirmable since there is no DNA. Germline V lookup: CDR1 SGHTA, CDR2 FQGNSA. CDR3 length: 15 amino acids. This chain's CDR3 is CASSLAGDSYQPQHF.

The V and J genes are TRBV7-2 and TRBJ2-5; the TCRdb call, TRBD1, lacks DNA for checking. Germline CDR1 reads SGHTA; CDR2 reads FQGNSA. This CDR3 region has 14 residues. The CDR3 sequence is CASSYPGREETQYF.

The chain has TRBV9 and TRBJ2-1; there is no DNA to check the TCRdb D call of TRBD1. This CDR3 comprises 15 residues. Germline V CDR1 and CDR2: SGDLS, YYNGEE. The CDR3 sequence: CASSVWEGGPNEQFF.

V is TRBV4-2 and J is TRBJ1-1. The CDR3 consists of 16 residues. The V gene's germline CDR1 is LGHNA and CDR2 YNFKEQ. CDR3 region: CASSADIYDMNTEAFF.

The chain couples TRBV7-8 to TRBJ2-2; TCRdb reports TRBD1, a call that lacks DNA to check it against. CDR1 is SGHVS, CDR2 FQNEAQ, per germline. The CDR3 has 19 amino acids. The CDR3 protein is CASSLPHTGTGGNTGELFF.

The CDR3 spells CASSLGTGGSAGELFF. The chain uses TRBV7-9 and TRBJ2-2; TCRdb picks TRBD1, but there is no DNA to check that call. Germline CDR1 and CDR2: SEHNR and FQNEAQ (reference sequence). The CDR3 runs 16 residues.